A single sample is the source of the 27 T cell receptor beta chains below, sequenced in a study of T cells in Graves' hyperthyroidism and ophthalmopathy (dated by TCRdb to between 2018 and 2020). Libraries were built with multiplex PCR. The data were produced on an Illumina HiSeq 2000. The TCR beta CDR3 regions were amplified from the RNA transcripts. The TCR CDR3 was subjected to a first round of RT-PCR using the HTBI primer set and the Qiagen OneStep RT-PCR kit. Using fastp trimming at Q25 and MiXCR clonotype assembly, TCRdb reanalyzed the public sequencing data and kept in-frame beta chains. A single entry per CDR3 protein holds the most common genes and DNA from its merged rows. The sample table records roughly 300,000 distinct CDR3 sequences; about 14% of these occur just once. The top ten hold around 23% of the sample. The sequenced material came from blood. These receptors were collected from a woman younger than 45 with Graves' hyperthyroidism.

The table lists this clonotype with many counts. V is TRBV29-1 and J is TRBJ2-1, with D tentatively TRBD1 (6 bases). This CDR3 region has 14 residues. Germline lookup yields CDR1 SQVTM and CDR2 ANQGSEA. Trimming stripped 3 bases from V and 4 bases from J, with 13 bases between. CDR3 nucleotides: TGCAGCGTTGACCGGGACACTTCGTACAATGAGCAGTTCTTC. Translation: CSVDRDTSYNEQFF.

The sample holds many counts of this clonotype. This chain joins TRBV24-1 and TRBJ2-7; the D is unclear. The CDR3 covers 13 residues. The V gene's germline CDR1 is KGHDR and CDR2 SFDVKD. V dropped 3 bases and J dropped 7 bases, with 12 bases sitting between them. CDR3 protein: CATSDEGRWEQYF. The CDR3 DNA sequence: TGTGCCACCAGTGATGAAGGTCGTTGGGAGCAGTACTTC.

The rearrangement joins TRBV3-1 to TRBJ1-5; D is unresolved. Germline CDR1 and CDR2: LGHDT and YNNKEL (reference sequence). V was clipped by 0 bases and J by 6 bases, with 12 bases between them. CDR3 length: 15 residues. The CDR3 sequence: CASSQDPGGSQPQHF. DNA of the CDR3: TGTGCCAGCAGCCAAGATCCCGGCGGTAGTCAGCCCCAGCATTTT.

The chain recombines TRBV20-1 with TRBJ2-7; tentatively, D is TRBD1 (5 bases). Germline V CDR1 and CDR2: DFQATT, SNEGSKA (reference sequence). CDR3 length: 14 residues. The CDR3 bases are TGCAGCGCCCAGGGCGTCCAGGCTTTAAACGAGCAGTACTTC. It translates to CSAQGVQALNEQYF.

Many counts were recorded for this clonotype. The V and J genes are TRBV29-1 and TRBJ2-5; D uncertain. Germline assignment: CDR1 SQVTM and CDR2 ANQGSEA. V was pared by 6 bases and J by 0 bases, with 8 bases between. The length of the CDR3 is 12 residues. The chain's CDR3 is CSVEHYQETQYF. For the CDR3, the DNA is TGCAGCGTGGAGCACTACCAAGAGACCCAGTACTTC.

This clonotype was picked up many times. The chain links TRBV7-2 to TRBJ2-1; 11 bases line up with TRBD2. Germline V gene data show CDR1 as SGHTA and CDR2 as FQGNSA. This CDR3 spans 15 amino acids. After removal of 1 base from V and 7 bases from J, the junction contained 3 bases not matched to a gene. The CDR3 DNA follows: TGTGCCAGCAGCTTAGTAGCGGGAGGGCTTAATGAGCAGTTCTTC. Translated: CASSLVAGGLNEQFF.

At least ten counts were recorded for this clonotype. This sequence joins TRBV12-3 or TRBV12-4 and TRBJ2-1; TRBD2 matches at 9 bases. CDR3 length equals 14 residues. J was trimmed by 8 bases and V by 6 bases; bases with no gene match: 8. DNA for the CDR3: TGTGCCAGCAGGAGGGGTAGCGGGAGCCATGAGCAGTTCTTC. Translated, it gives CASRRGSGSHEQFF.

This clonotype was observed at least ten times. This chain connects TRBV3-1 to TRBJ2-5; D ambiguous. This CDR3 is built from 14 residues. The germline CDR1 and CDR2 sequences are LGHDT and YNNKEL (reference sequence). Trimming stripped 3 bases from V and 2 bases from J, with 10 bases between. CDR3 nucleotide sequence: TGTGCCAGCAGCCACTCCGAACAGCAAGAGACCCAGTACTTC. Residues: CASSHSEQQETQYF.

The gene calls are TRBV28 and TRBJ2-3, with 10 nucleotides matching TRBD1. J gave up 1 base and V 3 bases, and 4 bases lay outside the gene matches. Germline CDR1 and CDR2: MDHEN and SYDVKM. This CDR3 has 16 amino acids. CDR3 DNA sequence: TGTGCCAGCAGTTTGAGGGACAGGGGCCGCACAGATACGCAGTATTTT. Its translation is CASSLRDRGRTDTQYF.

With respect to this clonotype: This could be a read error, since a much larger clone is one nucleotide away. The CDR3 ends on some other residue instead of the conserved phenylalanine or tryptophan, so this is likely a read error. This chain joins TRBV28 and TRBJ2-7; maybe TRBD2 (6 bases). The CDR3 totals 15 residues. Germline CDR1 reads MDHEN; CDR2 reads SYDVKM. The germline V and J ends were trimmed by 6 bases and 1 base, with 16 bases remaining between them. The CDR3 DNA sequence: TGTGCCAGCAGCCCCCCTGACGGGAGTTCCTACGAGCAGTACCTC. Protein: CASSPPDGSSYEQYL.

The sample holds many counts of this clonotype. The gene calls are TRBV20-1 and TRBJ2-1; D is uncertain. The germline gives CDR1 DFQATT, CDR2 SNEGSKA (reference sequence). The CDR3 extends over 14 amino acids. The V end lost 4 bases, the J end lost 6 bases, and 16 bases lay between the germline ends. CDR3 sequence reads: CSAKNPRRSNEQFF. The CDR3 region has the DNA TGCAGTGCTAAGAACCCGAGGCGATCCAATGAGCAGTTCTTC.

This clonotype was counted between two and nine times. The chain employs TRBV20-1 and TRBJ1-3; TRBD1 might be the D (6 bases). The length of the CDR3 is 16 residues. The germline CDR1 and CDR2 sequences are DFQATT and SNEGSKA (reference sequence). V gave up 3 bases and J gave up 7 bases, with 22 bases separating them. The CDR3 loop is CSASHPGGTRGNTIYF. The CDR3 DNA reads as TGCAGTGCTAGCCACCCTGGGGGCACCCGCGGGAACACCATATATTTT.

This clonotype came up once. A read error may account for a junction end that differs from germline. V gene TRBV7-7 combines with J gene TRBJ1-1; D is undetermined. Germline lookup yields CDR1 SSHAT and CDR2 FNYEAQ (reference sequence). This CDR3 spans 13 amino acids. CDR3 DNA sequence: TGTGCTAGCAGCCAGTTTCGGGACACTGAAGCTTTCTTT. This sequence encodes CASSQFRDTEAFF.

In this sample, this clonotype turned up a few times. The chain carries TRBV7-9 and TRBJ2-4, with 7 bases lining up with TRBD2. The trim removed 2 bases at V and 9 bases at J, leaving 7 bases unmatched. In germline, CDR1 is SEHNR, CDR2 FQNEAQ (reference sequence). This CDR3 is 14 amino acids long. In nucleotides, the CDR3 is TGTGCCAGCAGCTTATCTGCGGGAGCCATCATTCAGTACTTC. As protein: CASSLSAGAIIQYF. The whole variable domain, remainder taken from reference TRBV7-9 and TRBJ2-4, is DTGVSQNPRHKITKRGQNVTFRCDPISEHNRLYWYRQTLGQGPEFLTYFQNEAQLEKSRLLSDRFSAERPKGSFSTLEIQRTEQGDSAMYLCASSLSAGAIIQYFGAGTRLSVL.

This clonotype was seen many times. V and J are TRBV7-8 and TRBJ2-2; 10 nucleotides match TRBD1. Germline V gives CDR1 SGHVS, CDR2 FQNEAQ. J gave up 4 bases and V 3 bases, and 2 bases lay outside the gene matches. CDR3 length equals 15 residues. The CDR3 nucleotides read TGTGCCAGCAGCTTGAGGACAGGGGGCACCGGGGAGCTGTTTTTT. Protein sequence: CASSLRTGGTGELFF.

In its sample, this clonotype was seen many times. The gene calls are TRBV12-3 or TRBV12-4 and TRBJ1-5, with a possible D match to TRBD1 (5 bases). CDR3 length: 15 amino acids. Trimming removed 0 bases from V and 1 base from J, with 7 bases in between. The CDR3 region has the DNA TGTGCCAGCAGTTTAGCGTGGGGCAGCAATCAGCCCCAGCATTTT. Protein sequence: CASSLAWGSNQPQHF.

Ten or more counts support this clonotype. V gene TRBV12-3 or TRBV12-4 combines with J gene TRBJ2-2, with D unclear. With 5 bases removed from V and 7 bases from J, the gap between germline ends came to 11 bases. The CDR3 contains 13 residues. The chain's CDR3 is CASSPPHRGELFF. Here the CDR3 DNA reads TGTGCCAGCAGTCCTCCACACCGCGGGGAGCTGTTTTTT.

This clonotype was picked up a small number of times. The chain employs TRBV24-1 and TRBJ2-1; a possible D gene is TRBD2 (6 bases). Germline lookup yields CDR1 KGHDR and CDR2 SFDVKD. V gave up 6 bases and J gave up 8 bases, with 22 bases separating them. The CDR3 has 16 amino acids. This chain's CDR3 is CATSSSRSPEGYEQFF. As DNA, the CDR3 is TGTGCCACCAGTTCCTCCCGGTCCCCGGAGGGGTATGAGCAGTTCTTC.

The chain employs TRBV30 and TRBJ2-1; 11 bases are shared with TRBD2. V shed 2 bases, J shed 5 bases, and the junction held 5 bases outside the gene matches. From germline, CDR1 is GTSNPN and CDR2 SVGIG (reference sequence). This CDR3 is 15 amino acids long. The CDR3 DNA reads TGTGCCTGGAGTTTGGGACTAGCGGATAACAATGAGCAGTTCTTC. This codes for CAWSLGLADNNEQFF.

V and J are TRBV12-3 or TRBV12-4 and TRBJ2-5; D may match TRBD1 or TRBD2 (6 bases each). The V gene lost 5 bases and the J gene lost 7 bases, with 20 bases spanning the gap. This CDR3 has 15 amino acids. The CDR3 is CASSPPSRGVLTQYF. The CDR3 DNA is TGTGCCAGCAGTCCGCCTTCTAGGGGGGTGTTGACCCAGTACTTC.

For this clonotype: A much bigger clone sits one base away, suggesting this may be a read error. V is TRBV7-9 and J is TRBJ1-1; the D gene is possibly TRBD1 (5 bases). The V gene lost 3 bases and the J gene lost 5 bases, with 16 bases spanning the gap. Germline CDR1 is SEHNR and CDR2 is FQNEAQ (reference sequence). The CDR3 consists of 15 residues. Written as DNA, the CDR3 is TGTGCCAGCAGCTTTCCGGGACGGACTAATACTGAAGCTTTCTTT. It encodes CASSFPGRTNTEAFF. Full variable domain (missing parts from reference TRBV7-9 and TRBJ1-1): DTGVSQNPRHKITKRGQNVTFRCDPISEHNRLYWYRQTLGQGPEFLTYFQNEAQLEKSRLLSDRFSAERPKGSFSTLEIQRTEQGDSAMYLCASSFPGRTNTEAFFGQGTRLTVV.

The chain uses TRBV20-1 and TRBJ2-7, with D possibly matching TRBD2 (6 bases). The germline V gene has CDR1 DFQATT and CDR2 SNEGSKA (reference sequence). This CDR3 spans 14 amino acids. V lost 5 bases and J lost 0, with 14 bases in between. CDR3 sequence: CSAAGSGHSYEQYF. DNA of the CDR3: TGCAGTGCTGCGGGGAGCGGGCACTCCTACGAGCAGTACTTC.

This clonotype has a count of ten or more. One end of the junction is discordant with germline, which a read error may explain. The chain recombines TRBV20-1 with TRBJ2-5; TRBD2 is a possible D gene (6 bases). Germline lookup yields CDR1 DFQATT and CDR2 SNEGSKA (reference sequence). The CDR3 consists of 14 residues. The CDR3 is CSARDPWGGETQYF. The CDR3, as DNA: TGCAGTGCCAGAGATCCCTGGGGAGGAGAGACCCAGTACTTC.

There are many counts of this clonotype. The chain has TRBV20-1 and TRBJ1-1; D is undetermined. With 6 bases removed from V and 7 bases from J, the gap between germline ends came to 21 bases. The CDR3 consists of 14 residues. From germline, CDR1 is DFQATT and CDR2 SNEGSKA (reference sequence). As DNA, the CDR3 is TGCAGTGCCAACCCCACACGAGAGCGGGTTGAAGCTTTCTTT. Translating it yields CSANPTRERVEAFF.

There are many counts of this clonotype. The chain combines TRBV20-1 with TRBJ1-1; D is undetermined. CDR1 DFQATT and CDR2 SNEGSKA come from the germline V gene (reference sequence). V was pared by 5 bases and J by 3 bases, with 16 bases between. This CDR3 has 14 amino acids. CDR3 amino acids: CSAGSPTSYTEAFF. Written as DNA, the CDR3 is TGCAGTGCTGGGTCCCCGACCTCGTACACTGAAGCTTTCTTT.

The table lists this clonotype with a few counts. The chain recombines TRBV18 with TRBJ2-3; D not resolved. The CDR3 covers 12 residues. The V and J ends lost 8 bases and 5 bases respectively, with 11 bases between them. Germline CDR1 KGHSH, CDR2 LQKENI. CDR3 amino acids: CASLVLGDTQYF. The CDR3 DNA reads TGTGCCAGCCTGGTTCTTGGAGATACGCAGTATTTT.

This clonotype came up many times. This chain joins TRBV7-9 and TRBJ1-5, with D perhaps matching TRBD1 (6 bases). CDR3 length: 16 residues. V was cut by 4 bases and J by 6 bases, with 19 bases left in between. CDR1 and CDR2 from the germline V gene are SEHNR and FQNEAQ (reference sequence). In nucleotides, the CDR3 is TGTGCCAGCAGCTCTTCTTTGGGGGGCGCGGGTCAGCCCCAGCATTTT. This gives the protein CASSSSLGGAGQPQHF.